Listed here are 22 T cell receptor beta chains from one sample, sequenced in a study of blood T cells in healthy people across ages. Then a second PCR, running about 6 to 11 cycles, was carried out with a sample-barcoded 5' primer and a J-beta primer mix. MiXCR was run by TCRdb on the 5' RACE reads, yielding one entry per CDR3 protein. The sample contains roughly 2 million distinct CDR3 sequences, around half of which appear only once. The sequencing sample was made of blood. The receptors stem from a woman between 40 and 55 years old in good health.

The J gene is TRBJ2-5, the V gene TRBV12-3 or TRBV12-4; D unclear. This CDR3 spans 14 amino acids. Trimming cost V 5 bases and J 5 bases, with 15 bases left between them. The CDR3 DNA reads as TGTGCCAGCAGTCCGGATCAGGTTGGGGAGACCCAGTACTTC. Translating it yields CASSPDQVGETQYF.

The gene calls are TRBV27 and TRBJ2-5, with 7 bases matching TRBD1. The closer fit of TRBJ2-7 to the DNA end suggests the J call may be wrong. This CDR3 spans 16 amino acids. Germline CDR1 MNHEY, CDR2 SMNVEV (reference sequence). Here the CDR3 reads CASSSSMGQPTYEQYF. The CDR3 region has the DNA TGTGCCAGCAGTTCGTCCATGGGACAGCCGACCTACGAGCAGTACTTC.

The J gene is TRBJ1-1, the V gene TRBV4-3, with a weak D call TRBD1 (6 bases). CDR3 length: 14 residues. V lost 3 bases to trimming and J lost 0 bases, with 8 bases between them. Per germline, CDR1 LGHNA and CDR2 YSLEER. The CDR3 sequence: CASSHNRVNTEAFF. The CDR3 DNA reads TGCGCCAGCAGCCACAACAGGGTGAACACTGAAGCTTTCTTT.

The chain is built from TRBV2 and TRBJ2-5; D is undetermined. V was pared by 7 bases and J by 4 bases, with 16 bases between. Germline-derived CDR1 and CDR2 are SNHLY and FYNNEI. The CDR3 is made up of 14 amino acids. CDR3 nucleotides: TGTGCCAGCATGCCCAAGACTGCTCCAGAGACCCAGTACTTC. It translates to CASMPKTAPETQYF.

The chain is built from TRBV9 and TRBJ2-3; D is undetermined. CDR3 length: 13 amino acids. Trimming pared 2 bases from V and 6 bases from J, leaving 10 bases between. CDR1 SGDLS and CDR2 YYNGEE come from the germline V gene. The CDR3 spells CASSVETWDTQYF. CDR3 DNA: TGTGCCAGCAGCGTGGAGACATGGGATACGCAGTATTTT.

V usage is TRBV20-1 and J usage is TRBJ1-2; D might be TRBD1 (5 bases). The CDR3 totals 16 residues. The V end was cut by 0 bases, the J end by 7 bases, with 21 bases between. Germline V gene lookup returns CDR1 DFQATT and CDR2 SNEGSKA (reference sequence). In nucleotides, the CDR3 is TGCAGTGCTAGAGATTTCTCGGGACTGTCCGTTCGTGGCTACACCTTC. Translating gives CSARDFSGLSVRGYTF.

In DNA, the CDR3 is TGCGCCAGCTATGAATCCCCTATCCAAGGGAGTGGCTACACCTTC. Protein sequence: CASYESPIQGSGYTF. The chain is built from TRBV5-1 and TRBJ1-2; no clear D. The germline V and J ends were trimmed by 7 bases and 7 bases, with 23 bases remaining between them. Looked up from germline, CDR1 is SGHRS and CDR2 is YFSETQ. The CDR3 covers 15 residues.

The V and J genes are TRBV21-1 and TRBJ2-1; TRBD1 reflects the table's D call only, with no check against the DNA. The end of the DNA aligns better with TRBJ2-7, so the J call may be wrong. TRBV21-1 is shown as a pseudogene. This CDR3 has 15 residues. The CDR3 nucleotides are TGTGCCAGCAGCCGAAGGGGTAGCTCCTACAATGAGCAGTACTTC. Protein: CASSRRGSSYNEQYF.

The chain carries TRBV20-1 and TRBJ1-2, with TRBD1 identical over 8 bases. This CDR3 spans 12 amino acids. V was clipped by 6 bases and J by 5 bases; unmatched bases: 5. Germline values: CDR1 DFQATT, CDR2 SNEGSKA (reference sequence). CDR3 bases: TGCAGTGCCACGGACAGGGAATATGGCTACACCTTC. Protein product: CSATDREYGYTF.

Here the CDR3 DNA reads TGTGCCAGCAGCGTAGATCTCACCGGGAGCTATGGCTACACCTTC. Its translation is CASSVDLTGSYGYTF. V and J are TRBV9 and TRBJ1-2; the D is unclear. Germline V CDR1 and CDR2: SGDLS, YYNGEE. This CDR3 has 15 residues. With 0 bases removed from V and 4 bases from J, the gap between germline ends came to 13 bases.

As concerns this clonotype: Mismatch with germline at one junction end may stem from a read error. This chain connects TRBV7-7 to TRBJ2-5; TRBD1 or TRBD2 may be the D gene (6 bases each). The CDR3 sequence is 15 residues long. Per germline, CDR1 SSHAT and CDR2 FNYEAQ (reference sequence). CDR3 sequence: CASSMTGGSLETQYF. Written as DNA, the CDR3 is TGTGCTAGCAGCATGACAGGAGGGTCTCTGGAGACCCAGTACTTC. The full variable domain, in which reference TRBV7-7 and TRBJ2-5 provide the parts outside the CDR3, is GAGVSQSPRYKVTKRGQDVTLRCDPISSHATLYWYQQALGQGPEFLTYFNYEAQPDKSGLPSDRFSAERPEGSISTLTIQRTEQRDSAMYRCASSMTGGSLETQYFGPGTRLLVL.

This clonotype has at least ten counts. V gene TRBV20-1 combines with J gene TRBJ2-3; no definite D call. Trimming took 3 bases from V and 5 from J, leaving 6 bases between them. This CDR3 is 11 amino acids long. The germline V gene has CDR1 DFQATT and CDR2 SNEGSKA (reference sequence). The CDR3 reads CSASHGDTQYF. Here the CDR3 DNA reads TGCAGTGCTAGTCATGGAGATACGCAGTATTTT.

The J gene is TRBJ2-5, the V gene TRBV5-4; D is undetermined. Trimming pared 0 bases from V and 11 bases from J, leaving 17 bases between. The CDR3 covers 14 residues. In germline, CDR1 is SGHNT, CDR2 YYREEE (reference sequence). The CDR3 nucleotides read TGTGCCAGCAGCTTGGGGTCGGTACGCAATGAGCAGTACTTC. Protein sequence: CASSLGSVRNEQYF.

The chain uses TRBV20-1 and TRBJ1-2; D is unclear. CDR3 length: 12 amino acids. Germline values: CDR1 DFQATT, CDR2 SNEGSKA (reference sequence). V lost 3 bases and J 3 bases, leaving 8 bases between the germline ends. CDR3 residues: CSARTTYYGYTF. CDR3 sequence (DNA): TGCAGTGCTAGGACAACATACTATGGCTACACCTTC.

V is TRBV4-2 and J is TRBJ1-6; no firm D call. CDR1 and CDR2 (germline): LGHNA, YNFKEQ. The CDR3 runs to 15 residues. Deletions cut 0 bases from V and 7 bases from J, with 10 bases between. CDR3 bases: TGTGCCAGCAGCCAAGAAGAGACCCCAAATTCACCCCTCCACTTT. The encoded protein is CASSQEETPNSPLHF.

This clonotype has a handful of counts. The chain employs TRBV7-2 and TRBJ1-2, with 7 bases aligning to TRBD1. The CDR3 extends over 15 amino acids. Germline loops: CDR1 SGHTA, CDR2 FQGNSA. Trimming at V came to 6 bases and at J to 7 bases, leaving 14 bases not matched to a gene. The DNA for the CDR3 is TGTGCCAGCAGTTACCGACAGGGCTTAGGCCGTGGCTACACCTTC. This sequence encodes CASSYRQGLGRGYTF.

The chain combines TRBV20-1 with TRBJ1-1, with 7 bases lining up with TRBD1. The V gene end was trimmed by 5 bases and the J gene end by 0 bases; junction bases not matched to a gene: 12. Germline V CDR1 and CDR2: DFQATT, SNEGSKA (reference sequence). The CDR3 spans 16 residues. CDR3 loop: CSARPPDRTLNTEAFF. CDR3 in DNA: TGCAGTGCTCGACCCCCGGACAGGACCCTGAACACTGAAGCTTTCTTT.

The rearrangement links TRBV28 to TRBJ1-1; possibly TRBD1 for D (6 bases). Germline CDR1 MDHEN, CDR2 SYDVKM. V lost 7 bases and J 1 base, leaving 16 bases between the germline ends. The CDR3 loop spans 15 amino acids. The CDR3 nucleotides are TGTGCCAGCAAGTCCCCAGGGGATTGGAACACTGAAGCTTTCTTT. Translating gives CASKSPGDWNTEAFF.

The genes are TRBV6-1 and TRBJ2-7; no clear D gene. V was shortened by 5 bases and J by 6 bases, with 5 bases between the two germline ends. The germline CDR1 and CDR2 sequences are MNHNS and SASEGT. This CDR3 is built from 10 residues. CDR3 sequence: CASSWLEQYF. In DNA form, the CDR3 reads TGTGCCAGCAGTTGGCTCGAGCAGTACTTC.

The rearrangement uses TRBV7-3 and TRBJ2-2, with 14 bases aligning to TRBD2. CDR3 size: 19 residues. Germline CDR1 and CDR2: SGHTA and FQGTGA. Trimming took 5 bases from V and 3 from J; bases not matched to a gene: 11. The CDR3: CASSGTSGGKREYTGELFF. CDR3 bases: TGTGCCAGCAGCGGGACTAGCGGGGGAAAACGCGAGTACACCGGGGAGCTGTTTTTT.

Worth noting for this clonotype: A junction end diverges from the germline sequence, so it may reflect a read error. CDR3 loop: CSARGGRLGHYGYTF. The CDR3 DNA is TGCAGTGCCAGAGGTGGGCGTCTGGGTCACTATGGCTACACCTTC. V is TRBV20-1 and J is TRBJ1-2; D is unclear. Germline lookup yields CDR1 DFQATT and CDR2 SNEGSKA (reference sequence). The CDR3 consists of 15 residues.

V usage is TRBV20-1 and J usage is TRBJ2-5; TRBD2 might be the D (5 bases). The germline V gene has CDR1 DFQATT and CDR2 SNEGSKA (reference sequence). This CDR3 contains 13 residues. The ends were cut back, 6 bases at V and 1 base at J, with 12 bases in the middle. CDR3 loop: CSAARTSQETQYF. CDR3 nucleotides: TGCAGTGCCGCGCGTACTAGCCAAGAGACCCAGTACTTC.